The text below deals with one T cell receptor beta chain. This clone was counted between two and nine times. Its specific antigen is unknown. Per-nucleotide qualities are absent, and no much larger clonotype sits a single base away. V is clipped by 5 bases and J by 0 bases, and the sequence between their germline boundaries is 13 bases long. The CDR3, cysteine through phenylalanine, is 14 amino acids long. CDR3 DNA is the only sequence kept; it has 42 bases, read in frame from the first base. The germline V gene provides CDR1 SQVTM and CDR2 ANQGSEA. The data originate from a study of CD8+ T cells in alopecia areata listed by TCRdb under 2018. With regard to the full study: To study T cell clonal expansion in alopecia areata, the researchers applied high-throughput TCRbeta sequencing to both the C3H/HeJ mouse model and human patients. Scalp clonality was compared across normal scalp (n=4), patchy alopecia areata scalp (n=8), and alopecia totalis/universalis scalp (n=8). In humans, TCRbeta sequencing was performed on scalp tissue and on sorted CD4+ and CD8+ peripheral blood T cells from healthy controls and from patients with patchy or totalis/universalis alopecia areata. immunoSEQ multiplex PCR using 35 Vbeta forward primers and 13 Jbeta reverse primers was used to amplify TCRbeta CDR3 regions. The RNA source kit depended on sample type: the PAXgene miRNA kit for fixed scalp, the miRNeasy kit for PBMCs, and the RNeasy kit for mouse skin. The paper as a whole reports these results and caveats: Unlike mouse skin, which is dominated by gammadelta T cells, normal human skin has resident alphabeta T cells that are also sequenced, and this complicates analysis of the scalp TCR repertoire. Higher clonality and more expanded CD8+ clones were observed in lesional scalp than in normal scalp, particularly in alopecia totalis/universalis, a finding suggestive of antigenic drive. TCR sequences shared between patients were less clear than in mice, possibly partly because of HLA diversity in the patient population.

Libraries were built with the immunoSEQ multiplex PCR assay. RNA was extracted from all samples and reverse transcribed into cDNA, which served as template for TCR sequencing. First-strand cDNA was synthesized using SuperScript III with a 2:1 mix of oligo-dT and random hexamers. A synthetic immune receptor repertoire was used to assess amplification bias, and residual bias was removed computationally. As for the original processing: Raw reads were preprocessed to remove errors, and CDR3 was defined according to IMGT conventions as the region from the conserved cysteine to phenylalanine. To get clonality, Shannon entropy was normalized by log2 of the number of productive unique TCRs and the result was subtracted from 1. Whether scalp clones were CD4 or CD8 was inferred by matching scalp TCRbeta sequences against CD4 and CD8 repertoires sorted from blood. TCRdb's version of the immuneACCESS table is confined to in-frame rearrangements and falls short of the full clone set. An unresolved V gene accounts for under half of the shortfall where checked; the remainder is of unknown origin. The DNA was the basis for D and trimming; V, J and clone size are from that table. Here the sample has about 150,000 clones; approximately 65% occur a single time. The top ten clones comprise less than 40% of the sample.

PBMCs were separated by density centrifugation and stained for CD3, CD4 and CD8, after which CD4+ and CD8+ T cells were sorted on a FACSAria. Scalp biopsies and blood samples were obtained from unaffected controls. This clonotype originated in a human donor in good health. The chain employs TRBV29-1 and TRBJ1-2, with a weak D call of TRBD1 (6 bases match). Sequenced input: CD8+ T cells sorted from blood. The CDR3 amino acid sequence is: CSVPRDKPNYGYTF. The nucleotide sequence reads TGCAGCGTTCCCCGGGACAAGCCTAACTATGGCTACACCTTC.